These 12 T cell receptor beta chains originate from one sample sequenced in a study of CD8 T cells in Susac syndrome. The RNA input was roughly 0.45 to 1 ug, and it was reverse transcribed with random hexamers. MiXCR, run by TCRdb on the immunoSEQ multiplex PCR reads, gives a single entry per CDR3 protein. Of some 180,000 distinct CDR3 sequences in the sample, roughly 94% were seen once. Sequenced input: CD4+ T cells from PBMCs. Source of these receptors: a human donor with Susac syndrome.

The rearrangement uses TRBV29-1 and TRBJ2-7, with no clear D. In germline, CDR1 is SQVTM, CDR2 ANQGSEA. The CDR3 contains 12 residues. In nucleotides, the CDR3 is TGCAGTTACCGCCCTAACGGGTACGAGCAGTACTTC. Translation: CSYRPNGYEQYF.

The chain joins TRBV7-2 to TRBJ1-2, with D perhaps matching TRBD1 (5 bases). V was cut by 5 bases and J by 4 bases, with 11 bases left in between. The CDR3 runs 13 residues. Germline CDR1 is SGHTA and CDR2 is FQGNSA. CDR3 DNA sequence: TGTGCCAGCAGCCCATATGACAGCTATGGCTACACCTTC. This sequence encodes CASSPYDSYGYTF.

In DNA, the CDR3 is TGTGCCAGCAGTACTACCCCCCATCAGCCCCAGCATTTT. Protein: CASSTTPHQPQHF. The chain combines TRBV28 with TRBJ1-5; unclear D gene. The V gene lost 5 bases and the J gene lost 5 bases, with 10 bases spanning the gap. The CDR3 is made up of 13 amino acids. Germline values: CDR1 MDHEN, CDR2 SYDVKM.

CDR3 coding DNA: TGCGCCAGCAGCTACTCCACGGGTACTGAAGCTTTCTTT. It translates to CASSYSTGTEAFF. The J gene is TRBJ1-1, the V gene TRBV5-1; no firm D call. The V gene lost 3 bases and the J gene lost 5 bases, with 11 bases spanning the gap. The CDR3 is 13 residues long. Germline V CDR1 and CDR2: SGHRS, YFSETQ.

The chain couples TRBV5-1 to TRBJ2-5, with a weak D call TRBD2 (6 bases). From germline, CDR1 is SGHRS and CDR2 YFSETQ. This CDR3 has 15 amino acids. V was pared by 4 bases and J by 1 base, with 14 bases between. The CDR3 sequence: CASSVRLGSQETQYF. The CDR3 DNA follows: TGCGCCAGCAGCGTAAGACTAGGATCCCAAGAGACCCAGTACTTC. Together with reference TRBV5-1 and TRBJ2-5, the CDR3 gives the full variable domain: KAGVTQTPRYLIKTRGQQVTLSCSPISGHRSVSWYQQTPGQGLQFLFEYFSETQRNKGNFPGRFSGRQFSNSRSEMNVSTLELGDSALYLCASSVRLGSQETQYFGPGTRLLVL.

The V and J genes are TRBV20-1 and TRBJ1-1; D might be TRBD1 (5 bases). The CDR3 is 12 amino acids. Looked up from germline, CDR1 is DFQATT and CDR2 is SNEGSKA (reference sequence). V lost 5 bases and J lost 3, with 10 bases in between. CDR3 nucleotides: TGCAGTGCTCGACCGGGGGACACTGAAGCTTTCTTT. It codes for CSARPGDTEAFF.

A single count supports this clonotype. The rearrangement uses TRBV18 and TRBJ2-1, with 9 bases that match TRBD1. CDR3 size: 17 residues. From germline, CDR1 is KGHSH and CDR2 LQKENI. The junction had 6 bases not matched to a gene; V was cut back by 2 bases and J by 1 base. This chain's CDR3 is CASSPLPGQGSYNEQFF. The CDR3 nucleotides read TGTGCCAGCTCACCATTACCGGGACAGGGTTCCTACAATGAGCAGTTCTTC.

The chain employs TRBV3-1 and TRBJ2-1; D tentatively fits TRBD1 or TRBD2 (5 bases each). The CDR3 loop spans 14 amino acids. Germline V gene data show CDR1 as LGHDT and CDR2 as YNNKEL (reference sequence). The V end lost 2 bases, the J end lost 4 bases, and 9 bases lay between the germline ends. CDR3 nucleotide sequence: TGTGCCAGCAGCCAACAGGGAGATTACAATGAGCAGTTCTTC. It specifies CASSQQGDYNEQFF.

The rearrangement uses TRBV18 and TRBJ2-3, with D perhaps matching TRBD1 (6 bases). CDR1 and CDR2 (germline): KGHSH, LQKENI. There are 16 residues in the CDR3. Trimming removed 3 bases at V and 2 bases at J, with 15 bases between. Written as DNA, the CDR3 is TGTGCCAGCTCACCGCGGGCAGGGGAGTCCACAGATACGCAGTATTTT. It translates to CASSPRAGESTDTQYF.

Here the CDR3 reads CSARHRQDETQYF. Here the CDR3 DNA reads TGCAGTGCTAGACACCGACAGGACGAGACCCAGTACTTC. The rearrangement links TRBV20-1 to TRBJ2-5, with a weak D call TRBD1 (6 bases). The length of the CDR3 is 13 residues. The germline V and J ends were trimmed by 2 bases and 5 bases, with 12 bases remaining between them. Per the germline V gene, CDR1 is DFQATT and CDR2 is SNEGSKA (reference sequence).

The chain employs TRBV7-9 and TRBJ1-1; unclear D gene. Trimming pared 3 bases from V and 3 bases from J, leaving 8 bases between. Germline CDR1 is SEHNR and CDR2 is FQNEAQ (reference sequence). This CDR3 comprises 13 residues. The CDR3 spells CASSLRADTEAFF. The CDR3 DNA is TGTGCCAGCAGCTTGAGGGCGGACACTGAAGCTTTCTTT.

The chain employs TRBV28 and TRBJ2-4; TRBD2 matches 13 bases. The J segment lost 6 bases and the V segment lost 6 bases, leaving 26 bases of the junction unmatched. From germline, CDR1 is MDHEN and CDR2 SYDVKM. This CDR3 is built from 22 residues. The CDR3 region has the DNA TGTGCCAGCAGCTCCCTTGGACTAGCGGGAGTATCCAAAAAGACCGGACGAAACATTCAGTACTTC. The encoded protein is CASSSLGLAGVSKKTGRNIQYF.